The source of this T cell receptor beta chain is a study of T cell repertoires in ileal Crohn's disease. Overall study findings and caveats: Sorted CD8 T cells held more high-frequency clones than CD4. All patients with clonality above 26.8% had endoscopic recurrence.

Profiling relied on immunoSEQ multiplex PCR, and the TCRdb table lists in-frame clones only, not all of them. The table shows approximately 27,000 clones, with approximately 78% occurring only once. CDR1 and CDR2 (germline): WNHNN, SYGVQD (reference sequence). The CDR3 contains 15 residues. V dropped 4 bases and J dropped 4 bases, with 15 bases sitting between them. Turning to this clone: The target antigen is unknown.

The genes are TRBV10-1 and TRBJ2-3; D possibly corresponds to TRBD1 (5 bases). The sample was ileal tissue. This receptor was identified in an adult with Crohn's disease. CDR3: CASSVNRQGADTQYF. CDR3 in DNA: TGCGCCAGCAGTGTCAACAGGCAAGGGGCAGATACGCAGTATTTT.